This T cell receptor beta chain is drawn from a study of blood T cell repertoires in COVID-19. Study-wide context: Sources were T cells, B-cell-depleted T cells, or PBMCs; the material itself was cDNA or gDNA.

TCRdb keeps only in-frame clones here, not all; method: immunoSEQ multiplex PCR. Among roughly 64,000 clones listed, roughly 82% were seen once. V was cut by 3 bases and J by 5 bases, with 11 bases left in between. In germline, CDR1 is MNHNS, CDR2 SASEGT. The CDR3 is made up of 14 amino acids. The V call is TRBV6-1, the J call TRBJ1-5; possibly TRBD1 for D (5 bases). The sequence came from a woman in her sixties or seventies with acute or convalescent COVID-19. The sequencing input was peripheral blood. CDR3 loop: CASSDSRDDQPQHF. Here the CDR3 DNA reads TGTGCCAGCAGTGACAGCAGGGATGATCAGCCCCAGCATTTT.